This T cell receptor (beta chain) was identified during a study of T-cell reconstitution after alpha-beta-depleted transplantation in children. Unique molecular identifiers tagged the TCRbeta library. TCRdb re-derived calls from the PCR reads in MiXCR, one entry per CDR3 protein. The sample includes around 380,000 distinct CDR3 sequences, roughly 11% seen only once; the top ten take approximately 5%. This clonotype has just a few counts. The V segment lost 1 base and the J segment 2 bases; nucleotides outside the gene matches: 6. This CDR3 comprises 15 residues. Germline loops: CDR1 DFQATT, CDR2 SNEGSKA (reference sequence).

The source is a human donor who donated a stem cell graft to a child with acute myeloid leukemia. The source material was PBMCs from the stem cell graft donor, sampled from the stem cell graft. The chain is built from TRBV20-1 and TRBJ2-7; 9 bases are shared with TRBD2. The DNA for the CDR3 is TGCAGTGCTAGAGGTCAGCGGGAGGCTACCTACGAGCAGTACTTC. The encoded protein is CSARGQREATYEQYF.